The 5 T cell receptor beta chains below all came from one sample that was sequenced in a study of T cells in Graves' hyperthyroidism and ophthalmopathy (dated by TCRdb to between 2017 and 2020). The library was prepared using multiplex PCR. Sequenced using an Illumina HiSeq 2000. Amplification of TCR beta CDR3 regions was carried out from RNA transcripts. A first-round RT-PCR of the TCR CDR3 used the HTBI primer set with the Qiagen OneStep RT-PCR kit. TCRdb reworked the public reads: Q25 trimming with fastp, MiXCR clone assembly, productive beta chains retained. When rows share a CDR3 protein, they turn into one entry using the most common DNA and genes. This sample is represented by 500,000 to 750,000 distinct CDR3 sequences; 35% to 55% of them were singletons. The ten largest make up approximately 7.5% of the sample. Source material: peripheral blood or thyroid tissue (not recorded which). The origin of the receptors is a woman aged 18-35 years with Graves' hyperthyroidism.

This clonotype came up a few times. The chain has TRBV7-9 and TRBJ2-1, with TRBD2 identical over 14 bases. Germline V CDR1 and CDR2: SEHNR, FQNEAQ (reference sequence). CDR3 length: 17 amino acids. V was pared by 6 bases and J by 7 bases, with 11 bases of the junction left unmatched. The CDR3 bases are TGTGCCAGCAGGCCCCCGGGACTAGCGGGAGAATGGAATGAGCAGTTCTTC. Translating it yields CASRPPGLAGEWNEQFF.

This clonotype was observed at least ten times. The chain carries TRBV4-2 and TRBJ2-2; maybe TRBD2 (6 bases). In germline, CDR1 is LGHNA, CDR2 YNFKEQ. The CDR3 covers 16 residues. The V end lost 0 bases, the J end lost 3 bases, and 11 bases lay between the germline ends. Written as DNA, the CDR3 is TGTGCCAGCAGCCAAGATACTAGCAGATACACCGGGGAGCTGTTTTTT. This gives the protein CASSQDTSRYTGELFF.

This clonotype was picked up many times. This rearrangement joins TRBV20-1 to TRBJ1-1, with no clear D. Trimming stripped 2 bases from V and 3 bases from J, with 28 bases between. The CDR3 runs to 19 residues. Germline assignment: CDR1 DFQATT and CDR2 SNEGSKA (reference sequence). The CDR3 is CSARTPSSAEVPWDTEAFF. The CDR3 coding sequence is TGCAGTGCTAGAACCCCATCCTCTGCGGAGGTCCCTTGGGACACTGAAGCTTTCTTT.

A few counts support this clonotype. The chain couples TRBV27 to TRBJ1-1; D possibly corresponds to TRBD1 (5 bases). Germline CDR1 and CDR2: MNHEY and SMNVEV (reference sequence). The CDR3 length is 14 residues. Deletions cut 7 bases from V and 1 base from J, with 13 bases between. CDR3 sequence reads: CASTPGRPNTEAFF. Here the CDR3 DNA reads TGTGCCAGCACTCCGGGACGGCCGAACACTGAAGCTTTCTTT.

This clonotype appeared many times. One end of the junction does not line up with germline, which may come from a read error. The chain couples TRBV5-1 to TRBJ2-7, with D unclear. CDR3 length equals 13 residues. The germline V gene encodes CDR1 SGHRS and CDR2 YFSETQ. CDR3 sequence reads: CASSLGQSYEQYF. As DNA, the CDR3 is TGTGCCAGCAGTTTAGGCCAGTCCTACGAGCAGTACTTC.